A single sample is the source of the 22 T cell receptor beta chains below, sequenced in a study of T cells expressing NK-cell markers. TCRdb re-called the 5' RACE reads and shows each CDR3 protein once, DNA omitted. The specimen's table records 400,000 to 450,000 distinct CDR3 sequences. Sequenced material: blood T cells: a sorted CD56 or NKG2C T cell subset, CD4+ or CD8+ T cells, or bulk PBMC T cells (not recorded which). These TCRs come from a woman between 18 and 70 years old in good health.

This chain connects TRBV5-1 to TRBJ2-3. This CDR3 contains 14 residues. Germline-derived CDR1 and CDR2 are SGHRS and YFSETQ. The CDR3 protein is CASSLSGAPDTQYF.

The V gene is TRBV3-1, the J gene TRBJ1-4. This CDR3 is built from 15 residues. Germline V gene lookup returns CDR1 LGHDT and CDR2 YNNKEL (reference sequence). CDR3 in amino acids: CASSQRQTSNEKLFF. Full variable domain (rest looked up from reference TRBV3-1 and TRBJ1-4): DTAVSQTPKYLVTQMGNDKSIKCEQNLGHDTMYWYKQDSKKFLKIMFSYNNKELIINETVPNRFSPKSPDKAHLNLHINSLELGDSAVYFCASSQRQTSNEKLFFGSGTQLSVL.

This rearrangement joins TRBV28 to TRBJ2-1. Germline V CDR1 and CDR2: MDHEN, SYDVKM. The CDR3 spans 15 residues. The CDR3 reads CASSLDTPKRSEEFF.

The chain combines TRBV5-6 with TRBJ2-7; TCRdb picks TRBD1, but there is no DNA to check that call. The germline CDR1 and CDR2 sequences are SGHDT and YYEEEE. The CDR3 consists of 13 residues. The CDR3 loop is CASSFRGPGEQYF.

The CDR3 is CASSSRDRGWDTEAFF. This rearrangement joins TRBV5-1 to TRBJ1-1; TCRdb calls TRBD1, which cannot be checked without DNA. Germline CDR1 and CDR2: SGHRS and YFSETQ. This CDR3 spans 16 amino acids.

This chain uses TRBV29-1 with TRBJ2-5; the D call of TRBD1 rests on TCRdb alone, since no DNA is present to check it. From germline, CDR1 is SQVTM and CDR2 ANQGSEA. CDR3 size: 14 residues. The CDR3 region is CSVGQGAIVETQYF.

The CDR3 region is CASSHGDFYEQYF. V is TRBV28 and J is TRBJ2-7. CDR1 and CDR2 (germline): MDHEN, SYDVKM. The CDR3 consists of 13 residues.

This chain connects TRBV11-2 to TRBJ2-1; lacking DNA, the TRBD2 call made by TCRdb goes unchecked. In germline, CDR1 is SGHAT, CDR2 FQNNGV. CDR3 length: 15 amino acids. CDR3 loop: CASSQTSGAGSEQFF.

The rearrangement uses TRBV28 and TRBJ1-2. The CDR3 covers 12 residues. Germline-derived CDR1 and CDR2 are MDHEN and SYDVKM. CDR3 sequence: CASSLPVVGYTF.

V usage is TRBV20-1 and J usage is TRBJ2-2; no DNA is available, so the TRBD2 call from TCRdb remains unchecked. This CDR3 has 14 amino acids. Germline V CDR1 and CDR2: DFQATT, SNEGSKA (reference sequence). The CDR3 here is CSARPSGGAGELFF.

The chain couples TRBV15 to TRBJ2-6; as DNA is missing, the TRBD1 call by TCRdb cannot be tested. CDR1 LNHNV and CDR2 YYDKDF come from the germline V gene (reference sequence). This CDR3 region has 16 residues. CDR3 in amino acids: CATSGQGSSGANVLTF. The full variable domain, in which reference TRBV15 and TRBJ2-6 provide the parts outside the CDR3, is DAMVIQNPRYQVTQFGKPVTLSCSQTLNHNVMYWYQQKSSQAPKLLFHYYDKDFNNEADTPDNFQSRRPNTSFCFLDIRSPGLGDTAMYLCATSGQGSSGANVLTFGAGSRLTVL.

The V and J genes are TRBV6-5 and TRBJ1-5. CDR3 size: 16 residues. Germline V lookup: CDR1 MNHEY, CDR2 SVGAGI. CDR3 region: CASSYSWQNSNQPQHF.

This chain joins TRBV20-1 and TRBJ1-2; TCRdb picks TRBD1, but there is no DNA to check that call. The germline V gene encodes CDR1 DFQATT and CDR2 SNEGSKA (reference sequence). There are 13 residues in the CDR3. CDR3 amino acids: CSAPPGGSRGYTF.

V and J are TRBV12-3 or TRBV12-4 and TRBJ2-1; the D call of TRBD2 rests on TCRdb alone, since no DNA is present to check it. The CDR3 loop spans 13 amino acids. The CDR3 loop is CARRDFYYNEQFF.

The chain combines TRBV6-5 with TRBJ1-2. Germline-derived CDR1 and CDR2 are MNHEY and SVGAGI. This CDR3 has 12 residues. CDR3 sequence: CASSYKNYGYTF.

CDR3 amino acids: CASSWGGLAGVQETQYF. The J gene is TRBJ2-5, the V gene TRBV6-2 or TRBV6-3; TCRdb's D call of TRBD2 is untestable without DNA. From germline, CDR1 is MNHEY and CDR2 SVGEGT. The CDR3 covers 17 residues.

The CDR3 loop is CASSPWAADTQYF. This chain uses TRBV7-2 with TRBJ2-3; TCRdb outputs TRBD1, but without DNA this stays unchecked. Germline-derived CDR1 and CDR2 are SGHTA and FQGNSA. The CDR3 totals 13 residues.

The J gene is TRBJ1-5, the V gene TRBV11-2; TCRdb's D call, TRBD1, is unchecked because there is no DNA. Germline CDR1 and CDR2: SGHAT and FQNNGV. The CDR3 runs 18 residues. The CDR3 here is CASSLIPGPGQNNQPQHF.

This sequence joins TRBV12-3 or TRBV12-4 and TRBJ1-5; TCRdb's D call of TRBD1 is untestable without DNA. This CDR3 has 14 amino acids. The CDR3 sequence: CASSDRQGDQPQHF.

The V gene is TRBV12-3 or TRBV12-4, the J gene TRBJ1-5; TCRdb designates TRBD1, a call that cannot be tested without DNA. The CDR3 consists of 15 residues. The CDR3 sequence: CASSLAGAINQPQHF.

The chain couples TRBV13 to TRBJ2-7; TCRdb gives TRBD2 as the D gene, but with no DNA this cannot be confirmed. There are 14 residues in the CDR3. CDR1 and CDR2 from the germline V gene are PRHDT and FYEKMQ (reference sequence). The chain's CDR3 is CASSPGRLTYEQYF. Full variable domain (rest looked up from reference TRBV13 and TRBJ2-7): AAGVIQSPRHLIKEKRETATLKCYPIPRHDTVYWYQQGPGQDPQFLISFYEKMQSDKGSIPDRFSAQQFSDYHSELNMSSLELGDSALYFCASSPGRLTYEQYFGPGTRLTVT.

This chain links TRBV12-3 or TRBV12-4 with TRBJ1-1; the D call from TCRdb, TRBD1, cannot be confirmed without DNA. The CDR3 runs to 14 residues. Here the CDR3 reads CASSPHRGETEAFF.